These 12 T cell receptor beta chains were all obtained from the same sample, sequenced in a study of cytomegalovirus exposure and HLA in healthy donors. The PCR was carried out with 60 Vbeta primers and 13 Jbeta primers. Clones were sequenced by immunoSEQ multiplex PCR, and TCRdb holds only the in-frame ones, with some missing. The sample lists 97,000 or so clones, 83% occurring once. Sequencing was performed on PBMCs. Receptors were obtained from a man aged 40-49 years in good health and CMV-seronegative.

The rearrangement uses TRBV10-2 and TRBJ2-5; 8 bases match TRBD2. The V gene end was trimmed by 8 bases and the J gene end by 5 bases; junction bases not matched to a gene: 7. Looked up from germline, CDR1 is WSHSY and CDR2 is SAAADI. The CDR3 covers 13 residues. The CDR3 nucleotides read TGCGCCAGCGCGGGGGGCCTCGGGGAGACCCAGTACTTC. Amino acid sequence: CASAGGLGETQYF.

The chain combines TRBV19 with TRBJ1-1, with 8 bases identical to TRBD1. CDR3 size: 16 residues. The J segment lost 5 bases and the V segment lost 7 bases, leaving 15 bases of the junction unmatched. Germline CDR1 and CDR2: LNHDA and SQIVND (reference sequence). CDR3 DNA sequence: TGTGCCAGTATTGGGAGACAGGGGTCTCGTTGGACTGAAGCTTTCTTT. Translating gives CASIGRQGSRWTEAFF.

The sample holds one count of this clone. The chain uses TRBV11-2 and TRBJ1-2; a possible D gene is TRBD1 (6 bases). V dropped 2 bases and J dropped 7 bases, with 11 bases sitting between them. Germline V gives CDR1 SGHAT, CDR2 FQNNGV. The CDR3 runs 13 residues. The CDR3 DNA reads TGTGCCAGCAGCTTAAAGGGGGAGGGTGGCTACACCTTC. Its translation: CASSLKGEGGYTF.

This chain links TRBV7-2 with TRBJ1-1; possibly TRBD1 for D (6 bases). CDR3 length equals 14 residues. Looked up from germline, CDR1 is SGHTA and CDR2 is FQGNSA. The V end was cut by 4 bases, the J end by 4 bases, with 13 bases between. The DNA of the CDR3 is TGTGCCAGCAGCTACAGGGTGGGTGGCACTGAAGCTTTCTTT. Protein: CASSYRVGGTEAFF.

This chain joins TRBV29-1 and TRBJ1-1; D is perhaps TRBD1 (6 bases). V gave up 4 bases and J gave up 1 base, with 16 bases separating them. Germline V gene lookup returns CDR1 SQVTM and CDR2 ANQGSEA. This CDR3 is built from 15 residues. The CDR3 DNA reads TGCAGCGTTGTGGCAAGGGGACAAGAGAACACTGAAGCTTTCTTT. Encoded protein: CSVVARGQENTEAFF.

The chain links TRBV7-2 to TRBJ1-1; D gene uncertain. Trimming took off 2 bases at V and 3 bases at J, with 10 bases between the two ends. Germline CDR1 is SGHTA and CDR2 is FQGNSA. CDR3 length: 14 residues. CDR3 nucleotides: TGTGCCAGCAGCTTAATGGAGGGCCACACTGAAGCTTTCTTT. Protein sequence: CASSLMEGHTEAFF.

J is TRBJ1-1 and V is TRBV30; no firm D call. Germline V gene lookup returns CDR1 GTSNPN and CDR2 SVGIG (reference sequence). V was shortened by 1 base and J by 5 bases, with 8 bases between the two germline ends. The CDR3 consists of 12 residues. CDR3 region: CAWSAGETEAFF. CDR3 nucleotides: TGTGCCTGGAGTGCTGGGGAGACTGAAGCTTTCTTT.

J is TRBJ1-6 and V is TRBV4-3; D remains unclear. The CDR3 is made up of 13 amino acids. Germline-derived CDR1 and CDR2 are LGHNA and YSLEER. V lost 1 base and J lost 10, with 8 bases in between. CDR3 DNA: TGCGCCAGCAGCCAAGGCCCGGGGTCACCCCTCCACTTT. Protein sequence: CASSQGPGSPLHF.

The genes are TRBV4-1 and TRBJ2-7; possible D gene TRBD1, 5 bases. Trimming took off 9 bases at V and 4 bases at J, with 16 bases between the two ends. The germline gives CDR1 MGHRA, CDR2 YSYEKL. CDR3 length equals 13 residues. The CDR3 protein is CASSDTLDYEQYF. For the CDR3, the DNA is TGCGCCAGTTCGGACACCCTGGATTACGAGCAGTACTTC.

The V call is TRBV9, the J call TRBJ2-1; 10 bases are a match to TRBD1. Germline V gene data show CDR1 as SGDLS and CDR2 as YYNGEE. J lost 9 bases, V lost 4 bases, and 7 bases had no gene match. This CDR3 is built from 14 residues. The chain's CDR3 is CASSTGQGIGEQFF. The CDR3 region has the DNA TGTGCCAGCAGCACGGGACAGGGGATTGGTGAGCAGTTCTTC.

This clone was observed a handful of times. The V gene is TRBV5-1, the J gene TRBJ2-3, with D tentatively TRBD1 (6 bases). Per the germline V gene, CDR1 is SGHRS and CDR2 is YFSETQ. The length of the CDR3 is 16 residues. Trimming shortened V by 0 bases and J by 1 base, and 12 bases separated the two germline ends. CDR3: CASSLGLTGGTDTQYF. CDR3 in DNA: TGCGCCAGCAGCTTGGGGTTGACAGGAGGCACAGATACGCAGTATTTT.

The chain uses TRBV29-1 and TRBJ2-3, with D possibly being TRBD2 (6 bases). V was cut by 3 bases and J by 0 bases, with 13 bases left in between. CDR1 SQVTM and CDR2 ANQGSEA come from the germline V gene. This CDR3 is built from 15 residues. Here the CDR3 reads CSVDQRAISTDTQYF. The CDR3 DNA reads as TGCAGCGTTGACCAGCGGGCGATTAGCACAGATACGCAGTATTTT.